Below, 14 T cell receptor beta chains from the same sample are listed, as sequenced in a study of blood T cell repertoires in COVID-19. Data came from immunoSEQ multiplex PCR; TCRdb stores just in-frame clones and leaves some out. The table lists about 260,000 clones, around 80% of them singletons. Material for sequencing was PBMCs or T cells enriched from blood (not recorded which). The receptors shown here come from a man younger than 45 with acute COVID-19.

The chain combines TRBV6-5 with TRBJ1-1; D is ambiguous. Trimming left V 2 bases short and J 0 bases short, with 4 bases between. CDR3 length equals 13 residues. Germline-derived CDR1 and CDR2 are MNHEY and SVGAGI. As DNA, the CDR3 is TGTGCCAGCAGTTACCAGGTGAACACTGAAGCTTTCTTT. Translation: CASSYQVNTEAFF.

The chain couples TRBV5-1 to TRBJ2-2, with 12 bases that match TRBD2. This CDR3 contains 17 residues. Germline CDR1 is SGHRS and CDR2 is YFSETQ. After removal of 4 bases from V and 3 bases from J, the junction contained 7 bases not matched to a gene. CDR3 in DNA: TGCGCCAGCAGCCGTGGGCCTAGCGGGGGGGACACCGGGGAGCTGTTTTTT. It specifies CASSRGPSGGDTGELFF.

The V gene is TRBV30, the J gene TRBJ2-1; D remains unclear. CDR1 and CDR2 from the germline V gene are GTSNPN and SVGIG (reference sequence). CDR3 length: 10 amino acids. V was trimmed by 5 bases and J by 6 bases, leaving 5 bases between them. The CDR3 loop reads CAWGFNEQFF. CDR3 nucleotides: TGTGCCTGGGGCTTCAATGAGCAGTTCTTC.

This clone was picked up a small number of times. This rearrangement joins TRBV19 to TRBJ2-3; TRBD1 is a possible D gene (6 bases). The CDR3 is 15 amino acids. Germline CDR1 and CDR2: LNHDA and SQIVND (reference sequence). The V end was cut by 5 bases, the J end by 2 bases, with 14 bases between. CDR3 coding DNA: TGTGCCAGTAGTCATGTGACAGGAGCCACAGATACGCAGTATTTT. This gives the protein CASSHVTGATDTQYF.

There are a few counts of this clone. The chain recombines TRBV3-1 (or the pseudogene TRBV3-2) with TRBJ2-1, with D possibly matching TRBD1 (6 bases). V was trimmed by 4 bases and J by 9 bases, leaving 13 bases between them. CDR1 and CDR2 from the germline V gene are LGHDT and YNNKEL (reference sequence). This CDR3 spans 13 amino acids. The CDR3 reads CASSRDTLGEQFF. The CDR3 DNA is TGTGCCAGCAGCCGGGACACGCTAGGTGAGCAGTTCTTC.

DNA of the CDR3: TGTGCCACCAGTGACCACAGGGGGAACACTGAAGCTTTCTTT. Translating gives CATSDHRGNTEAFF. The chain links TRBV24-1 to TRBJ1-1; 7 positions match TRBD1. Germline values: CDR1 KGHDR, CDR2 SFDVKD. The CDR3 sequence is 14 residues long. The ends lost 4 bases at V and 1 base at J; junction bases unmatched: 2.

The chain links TRBV24-1 to TRBJ2-5; D is ambiguous. V lost 9 bases and J 1 base, leaving 20 bases between the germline ends. The CDR3 loop spans 16 amino acids. Germline values: CDR1 KGHDR, CDR2 SFDVKD. The CDR3 sequence: CATGETTTSSQETQYF. The CDR3 nucleotides are TGTGCCACCGGCGAAACTACAACAAGCTCCCAAGAGACCCAGTACTTC.

This clone has a handful of counts. This chain joins TRBV18 and TRBJ1-5; a possible D gene is TRBD1 (5 bases). CDR1 and CDR2 (germline): KGHSH, LQKENI. Trimming pared 5 bases from V and 0 bases from J, leaving 11 bases between. The CDR3 is made up of 15 amino acids. The CDR3 bases are TGTGCCAGCTCAGAGTGGGGACTTAGCAATCAGCCCCAGCATTTT. Translated: CASSEWGLSNQPQHF.

This sequence joins TRBV14 and TRBJ1-3; possible D gene TRBD1, 5 bases. Germline V gives CDR1 SGHDN, CDR2 FVKESK. The CDR3 sequence is 14 residues long. The V and J ends lost 4 bases and 1 base respectively, with 8 bases between them. The CDR3 nucleotides read TGTGCCAGCAGCCGACGGGGGTCTGGAAACACCATATATTTT. Translation gives CASSRRGSGNTIYF.

The V gene is TRBV9, the J gene TRBJ1-6; D is uncertain. Germline assignment: CDR1 SGDLS and CDR2 YYNGEE. Trimming took 0 bases from V and 4 from J, leaving 8 bases between them. The CDR3 has 15 residues. CDR3 residues: CASSVDFSYNSPLHF. The DNA for the CDR3 is TGTGCCAGCAGCGTAGACTTCTCTTATAATTCACCCCTCCACTTT.

The chain is built from TRBV7-2 and TRBJ1-5, with a possible D match to TRBD1 (5 bases). The length of the CDR3 is 14 residues. Germline V CDR1 and CDR2: SGHTA, FQGNSA. The V gene lost 2 bases and the J gene lost 2 bases, with 7 bases spanning the gap. The CDR3 loop reads CASSLPGGNQPQHF. The CDR3 DNA reads TGTGCCAGCAGCTTACCGGGGGGCAATCAGCCCCAGCATTTT.

This chain connects TRBV6-2 or TRBV6-3 to TRBJ1-2, with 8 bases identical to TRBD1. The germline gives CDR1 MNHEY, CDR2 SVGEGT. Trimming took 0 bases from V and 4 from J; bases not matched to a gene: 4. The CDR3 runs to 15 residues. The DNA for the CDR3 is TGTGCCAGCAGTTACTCGGCAGGGGGCGGCTATGGCTACACCTTC. The encoded protein is CASSYSAGGGYGYTF.

The chain joins TRBV12-3 or TRBV12-4 to TRBJ2-2; unclear D gene. V lost 6 bases to trimming and J lost 5 bases, with 7 bases between them. This CDR3 has 12 residues. The CDR3 sequence is CASSHGTGELFF. The CDR3 nucleotides read TGTGCCAGCAGCCACGGGACCGGGGAGCTGTTTTTT.

The chain employs TRBV7-2 and TRBJ2-1; D may be TRBD2 (6 bases). The CDR3 loop spans 16 amino acids. V gave up 5 bases and J gave up 0 bases, with 14 bases separating them. Per the germline V gene, CDR1 is SGHTA and CDR2 is FQGNSA. Written as DNA, the CDR3 is TGTGCCAGCAGCCTGGGACTGGGGGGCTCCTACAATGAGCAGTTCTTC. It specifies CASSLGLGGSYNEQFF. Looking up the rest from reference TRBV7-2 and TRBJ2-1 gives the full variable domain: GAGVSQSPSNKVTEKGKDVELRCDPISGHTALYWYRQSLGQGLEFLIYFQGNSAPDKSGLPSDRFSAERTGGSVSTLTIQRTQQEDSAVYLCASSLGLGGSYNEQFFGPGTRLTVL.